This T cell receptor (beta chain) was identified in a study of blood T cell repertoires in COVID-19. Across the whole study: Samples taken during acute and convalescent COVID-19 were collected in the United States, Italy and Spain. Nucleic acid was either cDNA or gDNA, and it came from T cells, B-cell-depleted T cells, or PBMCs.

This clone was observed a handful of times. V lost 5 bases and J lost 10, with 18 bases in between. The CDR3 is 14 residues long. The germline CDR1 and CDR2 sequences are SNHLY and FYNNEI. During active infection, Seattle patients enrolled and were then monitored through disease. Generated by immunoSEQ multiplex PCR, the TCRdb table keeps only in-frame clones and is missing some. Of roughly 120,000 clones detected, about 93% appear once; the ten largest clones hold around 2%. The V and J genes are TRBV2 and TRBJ1-5; D perhaps matches TRBD1 (6 bases). Sequencing was performed on peripheral blood. The TCR was taken from a man aged 45-60 years with COVID-19, enrolled during active disease. The CDR3 DNA reads TGTGCCAGCAGTTTAGACGGGGGGCTCATCCCCCAGCATTTT. It encodes CASSLDGGLIPQHF.